Listed below are T cell receptor beta chains from one sample, sequenced in a study of blood T cell repertoires in COVID-19. The assay was immunoSEQ multiplex PCR, and TCRdb's table has in-frame clones only and misses some. The sample records 170,000 or so clones, around nine tenths being singletons. Material for sequencing was PBMCs or T cells enriched from blood (not recorded which). The receptor source for this set is a woman aged 50 to 60 who had recovered from COVID-19. CDR3s include the opening cysteine and the closing phenylalanine or tryptophan. The D gene is left open where the match is weak. Part of the rows lack a size; the others show once, few, many or a class for expanded clones.

clone_size,v_call,j_call,d_call,cdr3_nt,cdr3_aa
once,TRBV29-1,TRBJ1-2,NA,TGCAGCACCACTGGGCAGAGTAACTATGGCTACACCTTC,CSTTGQSNYGYTF
once,TRBV18,TRBJ2-7,TRBD1,TGTGCCACCGGACAGGGCTCCTACGAGCAGTACTTC,CATGQGSYEQYF
NA,TRBV20-1,TRBJ2-1,NA,TGCAGTGCTAGAGAGGGAGTCGAGCAGTTCTTC,CSAREGVEQFF
NA,TRBV5-4,TRBJ1-2,NA,TGTGCCAGCAGCTTGACGGGGATCTATGGCTACACCTTC,CASSLTGIYGYTF
NA,TRBV4-3,TRBJ2-1,NA,TGCGCCAGCAGCCAAGATTGGGGGGGCCTATCCTACAATGAGCAGTTCTTC,CASSQDWGGLSYNEQFF
NA,TRBV11-3,TRBJ2-1,NA,TGTGCCAGCAGCGGGAGGACGGCGTCATACCGGGCCCATGAGCAGTTCTTC,CASSGRTASYRAHEQFF
NA,TRBV11-2,TRBJ2-1,NA,TGTGCCAGCAGCTCAACAGGTAATGAGCAGTTCTTC,CASSSTGNEQFF
NA,TRBV19,TRBJ1-5,NA,TGTGCCAGTAGTAGGGCCAGGGAAGGGAGCAATCAGCCCCAGCATTTT,CASSRAREGSNQPQHF
few,TRBV3-1/TRBV3-2,TRBJ2-5,NA,TGTGCCAGCAGCCCTCTGGGGGCAGGGACCCAGTACTTC,CASSPLGAGTQYF
NA,TRBV19,TRBJ2-7,TRBD1,TGTGCCAGTAGTGTTCCTACCGGGACAGGGGGTACCTACGAGCAGTACTTC,CASSVPTGTGGTYEQYF
NA,TRBV30,TRBJ1-2,NA,TGTGCCTGGTCCCCGGGAGTCTATGGCTACACCTTC,CAWSPGVYGYTF
once,TRBV9,TRBJ2-1,NA,TGTGCCAGCAGCGTAGCTGGAACTAGTAGCTCCTACAATGAGCAGTTCTTC,CASSVAGTSSSYNEQFF
NA,TRBV15,TRBJ2-7,NA,TGTGCCACCAGCAGAGAAGGGCGGGGGCAGTACTTC,CATSREGRGQYF
NA,TRBV5-1,TRBJ2-7,TRBD1,TGCGCCAGCAGCCAGGGACAGCCCAGCCTCGAGCAGTACTTC,CASSQGQPSLEQYF
NA,TRBV28,TRBJ1-2,NA,TGTGCCACGCCAGGGGATCGGGTCCACACCTCCGCTAACTATGGCTACACCTTC,CATPGDRVHTSANYGYTF
NA,TRBV27,TRBJ1-2,NA,TGTGCCAGCGGAGGGGTGGGACTCCAAAATGTTGGCTACACCTTC,CASGGVGLQNVGYTF
NA,TRBV5-4,TRBJ2-1,NA,TGTGCCAGCAGCTTGGAGGGTGCGGGGAGCTCCTACAATGAGCAGTTCTTC,CASSLEGAGSSYNEQFF
once,TRBV13,TRBJ2-7,TRBD2,TGTGCCAGCAGCTTCCTTAGCGGGGCACCAACCTACGAGCAGTACTTC,CASSFLSGAPTYEQYF
once,TRBV2,TRBJ2-1,NA,TGTGCCAGCAGTGGGCAGTACGGGAATAGTGAGCAGTTCTTC,CASSGQYGNSEQFF
NA,TRBV11-2,TRBJ1-2,NA,TGTGCGACCCTCCGGGGCTATGGCTACACCTTC,CATLRGYGYTF
NA,TRBV6-5,TRBJ2-1,TRBD1,TGTGCCAGCACCTCCACCGGGACAGGGTCGGATGAGCAGTTCTTC,CASTSTGTGSDEQFF
NA,TRBV3-1/TRBV3-2,TRBJ2-7,NA,TGTGCCAGCAGCCTAGACAGGTCTACCTACGAGCAGTACTTC,CASSLDRSTYEQYF